A single sample gave rise to the 30 T cell receptor beta chains below, sequenced in a study of cytomegalovirus exposure and HLA in healthy donors. PCR primers comprised 60 Vbeta and 13 Jbeta primers. Assay used: immunoSEQ multiplex PCR; TCRdb lists only in-frame clones, some missing. Here the sample spans 200,000 or so clones, around 70% being singletons. Sequenced: PBMCs. These receptors were collected from a man in his forties in good health and CMV-seropositive.

The V gene is TRBV7-3, the J gene TRBJ2-5; D is unresolved. CDR3 size: 13 residues. Trimming took 3 bases from V and 5 from J, leaving 10 bases between them. Germline CDR1 is SGHTA and CDR2 is FQGTGA. The CDR3 protein is CASSFSRWETQYF. CDR3 in DNA: TGTGCCAGCAGCTTTTCGAGGTGGGAGACCCAGTACTTC. Filled out from reference TRBV7-3 and TRBJ2-5, the complete variable domain reads GAGVSQTPSNKVTEKGKYVELRCDPISGHTALYWYRQSLGQGPEFLIYFQGTGAADDSGLPNDRFFAVRPEGSVSTLKIQRTERGDSAVYLCASSFSRWETQYFGPGTRLLVL.

The rearrangement joins TRBV5-6 to TRBJ2-4, with D possibly TRBD1 on 6 matching bases. The ends were cut back, 5 bases at V and 3 bases at J, with 12 bases in the middle. The germline CDR1 and CDR2 sequences are SGHDT and YYEEEE. The CDR3 length is 14 residues. CDR3 protein: CASSNPRGKNIQYF. Written as DNA, the CDR3 is TGTGCCAGCAGTAATCCCAGGGGCAAAAACATTCAGTACTTC.

This clone was seen only a few times. The chain carries TRBV11-3 and TRBJ2-5, with 9 bases lining up with TRBD1. Germline assignment: CDR1 SGHNT and CDR2 YENEEA. The CDR3 runs to 14 residues. V dropped 5 bases and J dropped 3; count of bases not matched to a gene: 4. DNA of the CDR3: TGTGCCAGCAGCAAGGGACAGGGAAAAGAGACCCAGTACTTC. Encoded protein: CASSKGQGKETQYF.

The chain recombines TRBV6-5 with TRBJ2-7, with D maybe TRBD1 (6 bases). Trimming took off 6 bases at V and 7 bases at J, with 19 bases between the two ends. Germline V CDR1 and CDR2: MNHEY, SVGAGI. CDR3 size: 14 residues. CDR3 bases: TGTGCCAGCAGCGTCGACAGGTTCCCTCTGGAGCAGTACTTC. As protein: CASSVDRFPLEQYF.

The rearrangement links TRBV10-3 to TRBJ2-7; 7 bases agree with TRBD1. The CDR3 runs 14 residues. Germline V gives CDR1 ENHRY, CDR2 SYGVKD. J lost 5 bases, V lost 0 bases, and 4 bases had no gene match. CDR3 amino acids: CAISESAGGNEQYF. The CDR3 DNA follows: TGTGCCATCAGTGAGTCCGCAGGGGGAAACGAGCAGTACTTC.

This chain joins TRBV2 and TRBJ1-2, with D possibly matching TRBD1 (5 bases). Germline CDR1 is SNHLY and CDR2 is FYNNEI. The V and J ends lost 0 bases and 8 bases respectively, with 13 bases between them. This CDR3 has 14 residues. This CDR3 is CASSEAWGEQGYTF. In DNA form, the CDR3 reads TGTGCCAGCAGTGAAGCATGGGGGGAACAGGGCTACACCTTC.

Here the CDR3 DNA reads TGTGCCAGTAGTCCCAGAGCACAGTTGACCTACGAGCAGTACTTC. Its protein product is CASSPRAQLTYEQYF. The chain is built from TRBV19 and TRBJ2-7; D unresolved. The V gene's germline CDR1 is LNHDA and CDR2 SQIVND (reference sequence). The CDR3 runs 15 residues. Deletions cut 5 bases from V and 2 bases from J, with 16 bases between.

This clone showed up just once. This chain connects TRBV19 to TRBJ2-1, with D maybe TRBD1 (6 bases). Germline V gene sequence: CDR1 LNHDA, CDR2 SQIVND (reference sequence). This CDR3 is built from 15 residues. The V end was cut by 0 bases, the J end by 7 bases, with 13 bases between. CDR3 nucleotides: TGTGCCAGTAGTATAGATTCATGGGGGCGGAATGAGCAGTTCTTC. It translates to CASSIDSWGRNEQFF.

The chain joins TRBV9 to TRBJ2-7; possibly TRBD2 for D (7 bases). The V end was cut by 4 bases, the J end by 3 bases, with 17 bases between. This CDR3 contains 15 residues. In germline, CDR1 is SGDLS, CDR2 YYNGEE. Here the CDR3 reads CASSRGGAQDYEQYF. The CDR3 nucleotides read TGTGCCAGCAGCAGGGGGGGCGCTCAGGACTACGAGCAGTACTTC.

The chain is built from TRBV5-6 and TRBJ1-6; D is possibly TRBD1 (6 bases). V gave up 2 bases and J gave up 7 bases, with 7 bases separating them. The CDR3 sequence is 13 residues long. Per the germline V gene, CDR1 is SGHDT and CDR2 is YYEEEE. In DNA, the CDR3 is TGTGCCAGCAGCTTCAGGGGAAATTCACCCCTCCACTTT. Translated: CASSFRGNSPLHF.

This clone was observed a handful of times. CDR3 amino acids: CASKPGQGMDTQYF. CDR3 sequence (DNA): TGTGCCAGCAAGCCGGGACAGGGGATGGATACGCAGTATTTT. The chain joins TRBV6-1 to TRBJ2-3; 10 bases align to TRBD1. CDR1 and CDR2 from the germline V gene are MNHNS and SASEGT. V was clipped by 7 bases and J by 6 bases; unmatched bases: 7. The length of the CDR3 is 14 residues.

The chain employs TRBV5-1 and TRBJ1-6, with D possibly matching TRBD1 (5 bases). Germline V gene lookup returns CDR1 SGHRS and CDR2 YFSETQ. V lost 4 bases, J lost 10 bases, and 18 bases lay in between. The CDR3 sequence is 15 residues long. The CDR3 DNA is TGCGCCAGCAGCACTAGTACAGGCGGGGGATCACCCCTCCACTTT. It specifies CASSTSTGGGSPLHF.

The genes are TRBV5-8 and TRBJ2-4; D is possibly TRBD1 (6 bases). The V gene's germline CDR1 is SGHTS and CDR2 YDEGEE. The CDR3 covers 14 residues. The V and J ends lost 2 bases and 8 bases respectively, with 14 bases between them. The CDR3 nucleotides read TGTGCCAGCAGCTTAGGGGGAATTTTCTACATTCAGTACTTC. It encodes CASSLGGIFYIQYF.

The gene calls are TRBV5-6 and TRBJ1-1; tentatively, D is TRBD1 (6 bases). This CDR3 contains 14 residues. The V and J ends lost 6 bases and 4 bases respectively, with 16 bases between them. Germline lookup yields CDR1 SGHDT and CDR2 YYEEEE. CDR3: CASNPGVLVTEAFF. The CDR3, as DNA: TGTGCCAGCAATCCAGGGGTTTTGGTCACTGAAGCTTTCTTT.

The chain uses TRBV13 and TRBJ2-6; perhaps TRBD1 as D (5 bases). This CDR3 contains 15 residues. Germline lookup yields CDR1 PRHDT and CDR2 FYEKMQ (reference sequence). V lost 3 bases and J 4 bases, leaving 10 bases between the germline ends. CDR3 amino acids: CASSFGQDGANVLTF. In DNA form, the CDR3 reads TGTGCCAGCAGCTTCGGACAAGACGGGGCCAACGTCCTGACTTTC.

J is TRBJ1-6 and V is TRBV2, with D possibly being TRBD1 (5 bases). The CDR3 is 16 amino acids. Germline CDR1 is SNHLY and CDR2 is FYNNEI. Trimming removed 7 bases from V and 5 bases from J, with 18 bases in between. The CDR3 DNA reads TGTGCCAGCAAGGGCGGGGGACGACCTAATAATTCACCCCTCCACTTT. Translation: CASKGGGRPNNSPLHF.

The rearrangement joins TRBV29-1 to TRBJ2-5; maybe TRBD1 (5 bases). Germline values: CDR1 SQVTM, CDR2 ANQGSEA. Trimming removed 3 bases at V and 9 bases at J, with 20 bases between. The CDR3 has 14 amino acids. The CDR3 DNA reads as TGCAGCGTTGAGGGTCCAGGGCAGGGTGAGCCCCAGTACTTC. Translated: CSVEGPGQGEPQYF. The full variable domain, rest sourced from reference TRBV29-1 and TRBJ2-5, is SAVISQKPSRDICQRGTSLTIQCQVDSQVTMMFWYRQQPGQSLTLIATANQGSEATYESGFVIDKFPISRPNLTFSTLTVSNMSPEDSSIYLCSVEGPGQGEPQYFGPGTRLLVL.

The chain recombines TRBV13 with TRBJ2-2; 8 positions match TRBD1. This CDR3 has 14 amino acids. Germline CDR1 reads PRHDT; CDR2 reads FYEKMQ (reference sequence). Trimming removed 7 bases from V and 3 bases from J; junction bases left unmatched: 4. CDR3 region: CASTGQGDTGELFF. DNA of the CDR3: TGTGCCAGCACCGGACAGGGCGACACCGGGGAGCTGTTTTTT.

This chain connects TRBV28 to TRBJ1-3; perhaps TRBD1 as D (5 bases). Germline V gene lookup returns CDR1 MDHEN and CDR2 SYDVKM. V lost 5 bases, J lost 1 base, and 15 bases lay in between. The CDR3 loop spans 16 amino acids. The CDR3 coding sequence is TGTGCCAGCAGTATCGTCAGGGCTCGGTCTGGAAACACCATATATTTT. Amino acid sequence: CASSIVRARSGNTIYF.

V usage is TRBV5-6 and J usage is TRBJ1-5, with D uncertain. The CDR3 runs 12 residues. Trimming removed 4 bases at V and 8 bases at J, with 10 bases between. Germline V gives CDR1 SGHDT, CDR2 YYEEEE. This CDR3 is CASSGLGEPQHF. CDR3 nucleotide sequence: TGTGCCAGCAGCGGCCTGGGCGAGCCCCAGCATTTT. Filled out from reference TRBV5-6 and TRBJ1-5, the complete variable domain reads DAGVTQSPTHLIKTRGQQVTLRCSPKSGHDTVSWYQQALGQGPQFIFQYYEEEERQRGNFPDRFSGHQFPNYSSELNVNALLLGDSALYLCASSGLGEPQHFGDGTRLSIL.

The chain carries TRBV7-9 and TRBJ2-1; 11 bases line up with TRBD1. V shed 5 bases and J 6 bases; nucleotides not matched to a gene: 9. The germline gives CDR1 SEHNR, CDR2 FQNEAQ (reference sequence). There are 16 residues in the CDR3. The CDR3 DNA is TGTGCCAGCAGCCTACTCCGGGACAGGGGGGTCAATGAGCAGTTCTTC. This sequence encodes CASSLLRDRGVNEQFF. Looking up the rest from reference TRBV7-9 and TRBJ2-1 gives the full variable domain: DTGVSQNPRHKITKRGQNVTFRCDPISEHNRLYWYRQTLGQGPEFLTYFQNEAQLEKSRLLSDRFSAERPKGSFSTLEIQRTEQGDSAMYLCASSLLRDRGVNEQFFGPGTRLTVL.

This chain joins TRBV9 and TRBJ2-1, with D perhaps TRBD1 (6 bases). The V and J ends lost 4 bases and 1 base respectively, with 12 bases between them. This CDR3 has 15 amino acids. CDR1 SGDLS and CDR2 YYNGEE come from the germline V gene. The CDR3 bases are TGTGCCAGCAGCTCTCCTCAGGGGTCCTACAATGAGCAGTTCTTC. Its translation is CASSSPQGSYNEQFF.

J is TRBJ1-1 and V is TRBV9, with unresolved D. V gave up 3 bases and J gave up 0 bases, with 12 bases separating them. The CDR3 sequence is 15 residues long. From germline, CDR1 is SGDLS and CDR2 YYNGEE. The DNA of the CDR3 is TGTGCCAGCAGCGCTGTAACATTCCTGAACACTGAAGCTTTCTTT. It codes for CASSAVTFLNTEAFF.

This clone showed up just a few times. The chain has TRBV27 and TRBJ2-5; TRBD2 matches 13 bases. CDR1 is MNHEY and CDR2 is SMNVEV in the germline V gene (reference sequence). There are 16 residues in the CDR3. The J segment lost 3 bases and the V segment lost 3 bases, leaving 4 bases of the junction unmatched. The CDR3 coding sequence is TGTGCCAGCAGTTTGCAGGGACTAGCGGGGAAAGAGACCCAGTACTTC. Protein sequence: CASSLQGLAGKETQYF.

The sample holds a few counts of this clone. The chain joins TRBV5-1 to TRBJ2-7; the match to TRBD1 covers 10 bases. The CDR3 spans 15 residues. V lost 0 bases to trimming and J lost 5 bases; unmatched junction nucleotides: 5. Per the germline V gene, CDR1 is SGHRS and CDR2 is YFSETQ. The CDR3 bases are TGCGCCAGCAGCTTGGCGACAGGGGGCTGGGACGAGCAGTACTTC. Protein: CASSLATGGWDEQYF.

J is TRBJ1-5 and V is TRBV28; no clear D. The V end was cut by 6 bases, the J end by 6 bases, with 12 bases between. Germline V gene data show CDR1 as MDHEN and CDR2 as SYDVKM. The length of the CDR3 is 13 residues. DNA of the CDR3: TGTGCCAGCAGGTCCCGTGAGGGTCAGCCCCAGCATTTT. Encoded protein: CASRSREGQPQHF.

CDR3 nucleotide sequence: TGTGCCAGCGGTCGGGACAGACAATACTACACCTTC. The encoded protein is CASGRDRQYYTF. The V and J genes are TRBV5-4 and TRBJ1-2, with TRBD1 identical over 7 bases. Trimming took 7 bases from V and 10 from J; bases not matched to a gene: 10. Looked up from germline, CDR1 is SGHNT and CDR2 is YYREEE (reference sequence). This CDR3 region has 12 residues.

The V gene is TRBV25-1, the J gene TRBJ1-2; D possibly corresponds to TRBD1 (5 bases). This CDR3 has 14 amino acids. V lost 6 bases and J 3 bases, leaving 14 bases between the germline ends. CDR1 MGHDK and CDR2 SYGVNS come from the germline V gene. This chain's CDR3 is CASSGAGEDYGYTF. The CDR3 DNA reads as TGTGCCAGCAGCGGGGCCGGGGAGGACTATGGCTACACCTTC.

The chain links TRBV7-8 to TRBJ1-4; 8 bases are shared with TRBD1. CDR3 length: 16 residues. The V segment lost 0 bases and the J segment 11 bases; nucleotides outside the gene matches: 11. The V gene's germline CDR1 is SGHVS and CDR2 FQNEAQ. CDR3: CASSLAPKQGGWKLFF. CDR3 coding DNA: TGTGCCAGCAGCTTAGCGCCCAAACAGGGGGGGTGGAAACTGTTTTTT.

J is TRBJ1-1 and V is TRBV6-1; D is uncertain. Germline V gives CDR1 MNHNS, CDR2 SASEGT. V was trimmed by 7 bases and J by 6 bases, leaving 9 bases between them. The CDR3 is 11 amino acids. Written as DNA, the CDR3 is TGTGCCAGCAAGAGGAGCGCTGAAGCTTTCTTT. Translated: CASKRSAEAFF.